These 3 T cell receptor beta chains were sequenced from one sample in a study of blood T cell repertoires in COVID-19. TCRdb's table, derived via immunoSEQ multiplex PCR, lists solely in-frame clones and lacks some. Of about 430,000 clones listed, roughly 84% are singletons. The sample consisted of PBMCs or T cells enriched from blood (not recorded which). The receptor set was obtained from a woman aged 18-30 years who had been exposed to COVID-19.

CDR3 loop: CASTGLGLPYEQYF. CDR3 DNA sequence: TGTGCCAGCACGGGATTAGGGTTACCCTACGAGCAGTACTTC. This chain joins TRBV27 and TRBJ2-7; D possibly corresponds to TRBD2 (5 bases). Germline lookup yields CDR1 MNHEY and CDR2 SMNVEV (reference sequence). This CDR3 has 14 amino acids. V was cut by 7 bases and J by 2 bases, with 15 bases left in between.

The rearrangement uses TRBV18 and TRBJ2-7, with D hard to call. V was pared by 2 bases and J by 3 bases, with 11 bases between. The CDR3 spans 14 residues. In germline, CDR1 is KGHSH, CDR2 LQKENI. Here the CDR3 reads CASSPSSGDYEQYF. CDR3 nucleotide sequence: TGTGCCAGCTCACCAAGCTCCGGAGACTACGAGCAGTACTTC.

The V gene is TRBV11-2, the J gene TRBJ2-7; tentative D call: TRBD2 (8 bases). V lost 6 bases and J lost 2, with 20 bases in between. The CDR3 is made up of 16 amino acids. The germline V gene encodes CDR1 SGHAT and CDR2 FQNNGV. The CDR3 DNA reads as TGTGCCAGCAGTCGCCAGGGGGTAGCGGGGACCTACGAGCAGTACTTC. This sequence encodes CASSRQGVAGTYEQYF.